What follows are 2 T cell receptor beta chains derived from one specimen sequenced in a study of blood T cell repertoires in COVID-19 (dated by TCRdb to the early 2020s). Libraries were prepared through the immunoSEQ multiplex PCR assay. TCRdb re-hosts the immuneACCESS table, in-frame sequences only. Its copies lack some clones; in the studies checked, an unresolved V gene accounts for under half of them, and the cause for the rest is not known. In all, the sample holds some 40,000 clones, and around 86% of those were seen once. The biggest ten clones account for around 45% of the sample. The material sequenced was peripheral blood. The source is a woman aged 80 or over with acute or convalescent COVID-19.

The chain has TRBV12-3 or TRBV12-4 and TRBJ1-1; D may be TRBD1 (6 bases). CDR3 length: 12 residues. Trimming pared 3 bases from V and 9 bases from J, leaving 11 bases between. This chain's CDR3 is CASSFLDSKAFF. The CDR3 DNA follows: TGTGCCAGCAGTTTCTTGGACAGCAAAGCTTTCTTT.

Written as DNA, the CDR3 is TGTGCCGTTTCGGACAGGGGGAACAGCGAGCAGTTCTTC. As protein: CAVSDRGNSEQFF. The V and J genes are TRBV11-3 and TRBJ2-1, with 10 bases matching TRBD1. V was clipped by 11 bases and J by 10 bases; unmatched bases: 11. The germline V gene encodes CDR1 SGHNT and CDR2 YENEEA. The CDR3 length is 13 residues.